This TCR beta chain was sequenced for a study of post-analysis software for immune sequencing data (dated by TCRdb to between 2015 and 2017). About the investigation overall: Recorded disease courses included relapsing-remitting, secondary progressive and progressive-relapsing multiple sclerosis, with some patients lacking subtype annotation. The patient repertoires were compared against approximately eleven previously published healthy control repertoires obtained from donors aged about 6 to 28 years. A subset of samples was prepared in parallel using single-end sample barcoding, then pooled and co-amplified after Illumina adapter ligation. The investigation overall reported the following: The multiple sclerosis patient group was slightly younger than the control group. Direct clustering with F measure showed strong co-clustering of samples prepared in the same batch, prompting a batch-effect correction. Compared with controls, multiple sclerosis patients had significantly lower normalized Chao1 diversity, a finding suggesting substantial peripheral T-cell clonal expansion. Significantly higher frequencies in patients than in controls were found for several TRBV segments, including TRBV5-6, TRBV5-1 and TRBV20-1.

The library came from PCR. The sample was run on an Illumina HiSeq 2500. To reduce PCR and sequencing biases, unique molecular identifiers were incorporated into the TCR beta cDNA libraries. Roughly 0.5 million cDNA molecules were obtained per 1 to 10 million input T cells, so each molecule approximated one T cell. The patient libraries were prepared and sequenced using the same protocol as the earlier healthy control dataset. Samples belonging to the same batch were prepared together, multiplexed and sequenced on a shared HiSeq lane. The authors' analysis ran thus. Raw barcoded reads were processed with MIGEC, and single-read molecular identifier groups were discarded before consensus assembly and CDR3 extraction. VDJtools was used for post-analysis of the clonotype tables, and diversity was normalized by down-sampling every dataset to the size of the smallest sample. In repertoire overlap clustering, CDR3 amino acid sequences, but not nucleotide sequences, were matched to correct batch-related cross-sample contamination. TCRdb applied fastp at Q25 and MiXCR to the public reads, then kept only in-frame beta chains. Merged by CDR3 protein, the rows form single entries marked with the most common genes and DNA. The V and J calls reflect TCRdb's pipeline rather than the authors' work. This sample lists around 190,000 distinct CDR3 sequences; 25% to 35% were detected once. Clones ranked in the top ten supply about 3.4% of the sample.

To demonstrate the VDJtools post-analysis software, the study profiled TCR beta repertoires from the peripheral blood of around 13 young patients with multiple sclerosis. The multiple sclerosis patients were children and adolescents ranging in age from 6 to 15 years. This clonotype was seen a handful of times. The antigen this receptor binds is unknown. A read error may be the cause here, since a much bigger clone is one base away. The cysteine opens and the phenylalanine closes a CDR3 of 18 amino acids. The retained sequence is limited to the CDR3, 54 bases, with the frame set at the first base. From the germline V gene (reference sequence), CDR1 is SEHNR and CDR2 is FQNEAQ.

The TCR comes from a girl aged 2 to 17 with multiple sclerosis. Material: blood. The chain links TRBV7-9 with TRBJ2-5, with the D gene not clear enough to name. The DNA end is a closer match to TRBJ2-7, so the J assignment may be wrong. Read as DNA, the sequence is TGTGCCAGCAGCATCGCCGCGAGGCCAAACATTCCTATAAACGAGCAGTACTTC. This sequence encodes CASSIAARPNIPINEQYF.